This T cell receptor beta chain was recovered during a study of blood T cells in healthy people across ages. Roughly 10 milliliters of peripheral blood were drawn from each donor. V dropped 1 base and J dropped 0 bases, with 6 bases sitting between them. The CDR3 has 14 residues. Germline V gene data show CDR1 as SGHTA and CDR2 as FQGNSA. Primers used in a second PCR of about 7 to 12 cycles were a sample-barcoded 5' primer and a J-beta primer mix. TCRdb independently ran MiXCR on the 5' RACE reads; one entry per CDR3 protein. The table records 1.5 million to 1.9 million distinct CDR3 sequences, 35% to 45% of them present only once.

The sample was blood. The TCR comes from a woman aged 18-30 years in good health. V and J are TRBV7-2 and TRBJ2-5; perhaps TRBD2 as D (6 bases). CDR3 in DNA: TGTGCCAGCAGCTTAGAGCGGGACCAAGAGACCCAGTACTTC. Translated: CASSLERDQETQYF.